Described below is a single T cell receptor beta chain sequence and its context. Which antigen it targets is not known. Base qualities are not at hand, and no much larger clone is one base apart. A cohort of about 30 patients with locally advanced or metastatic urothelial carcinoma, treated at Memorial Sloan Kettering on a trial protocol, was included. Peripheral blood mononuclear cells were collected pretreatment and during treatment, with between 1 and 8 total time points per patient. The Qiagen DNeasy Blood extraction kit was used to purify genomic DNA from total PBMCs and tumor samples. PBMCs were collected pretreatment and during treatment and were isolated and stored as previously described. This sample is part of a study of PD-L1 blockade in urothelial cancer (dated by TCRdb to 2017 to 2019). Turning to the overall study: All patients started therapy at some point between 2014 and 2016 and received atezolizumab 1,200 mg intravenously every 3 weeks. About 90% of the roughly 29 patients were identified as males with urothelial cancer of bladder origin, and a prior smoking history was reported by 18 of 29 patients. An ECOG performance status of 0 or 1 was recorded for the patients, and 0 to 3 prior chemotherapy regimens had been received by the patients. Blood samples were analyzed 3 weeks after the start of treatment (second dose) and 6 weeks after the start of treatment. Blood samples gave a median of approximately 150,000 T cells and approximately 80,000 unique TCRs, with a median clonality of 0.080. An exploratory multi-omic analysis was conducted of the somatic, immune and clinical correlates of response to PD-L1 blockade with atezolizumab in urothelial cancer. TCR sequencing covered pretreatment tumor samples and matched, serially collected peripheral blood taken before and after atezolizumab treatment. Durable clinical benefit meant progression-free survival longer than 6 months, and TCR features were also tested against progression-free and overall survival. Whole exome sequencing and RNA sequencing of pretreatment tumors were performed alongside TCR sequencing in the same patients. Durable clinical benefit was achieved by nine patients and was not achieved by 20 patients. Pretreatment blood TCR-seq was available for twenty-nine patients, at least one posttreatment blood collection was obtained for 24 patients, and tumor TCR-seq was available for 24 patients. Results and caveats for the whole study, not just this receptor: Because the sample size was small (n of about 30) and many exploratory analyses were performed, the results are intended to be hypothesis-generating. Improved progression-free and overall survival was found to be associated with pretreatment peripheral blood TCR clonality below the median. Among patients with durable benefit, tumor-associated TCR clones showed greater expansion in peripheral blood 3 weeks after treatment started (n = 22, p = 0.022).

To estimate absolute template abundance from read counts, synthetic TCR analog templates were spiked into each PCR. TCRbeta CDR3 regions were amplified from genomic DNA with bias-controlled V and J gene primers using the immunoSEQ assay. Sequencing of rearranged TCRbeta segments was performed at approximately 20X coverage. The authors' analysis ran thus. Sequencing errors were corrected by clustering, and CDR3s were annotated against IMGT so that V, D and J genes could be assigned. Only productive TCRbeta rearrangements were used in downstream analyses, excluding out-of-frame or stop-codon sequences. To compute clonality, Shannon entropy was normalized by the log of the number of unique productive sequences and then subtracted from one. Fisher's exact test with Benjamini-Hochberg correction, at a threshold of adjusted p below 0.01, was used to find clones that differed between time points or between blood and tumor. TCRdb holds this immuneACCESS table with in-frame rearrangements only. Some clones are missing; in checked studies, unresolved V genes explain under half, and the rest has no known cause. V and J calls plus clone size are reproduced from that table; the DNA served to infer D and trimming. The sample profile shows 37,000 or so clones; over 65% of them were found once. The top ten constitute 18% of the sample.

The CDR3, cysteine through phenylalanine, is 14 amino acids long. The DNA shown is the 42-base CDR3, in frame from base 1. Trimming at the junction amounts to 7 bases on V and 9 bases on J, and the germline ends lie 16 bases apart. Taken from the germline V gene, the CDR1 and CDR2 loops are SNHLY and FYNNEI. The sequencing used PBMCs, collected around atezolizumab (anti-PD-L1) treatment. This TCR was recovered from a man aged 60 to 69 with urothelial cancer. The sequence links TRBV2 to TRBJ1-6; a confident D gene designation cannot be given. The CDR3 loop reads CASILSGERSPLHF. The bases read TGTGCCAGCATTCTATCCGGGGAACGTTCACCCCTCCACTTT.